Detailed here is one T cell receptor beta chain. Its antigen remains unidentified. The sample is drawn from a study of a mutant IDH1 vaccine in newly diagnosed glioma. The germline gives CDR1 SGHDN, CDR2 FVKESK. Trimming cost V 5 bases and J 2 bases; bases outside gene matches: 11. The CDR3 covers 17 residues. The time point was: week 47, end of study. One vaccine dose held 300 ug of mutant IDH1 20-mer peptide and came with topical imiquimod. Some clones are missing from TCRdb's copy, which holds only in-frame ones; the method was immunoSEQ multiplex PCR. The sample yields tens of thousands of clones, about nine tenths seen once.

The genes are TRBV14 and TRBJ2-3, with 9 nucleotides matching TRBD1. Sequenced here: PBMCs, sampled from a glioma patient whose treatment included an IDH1 peptide vaccine. This TCR was recovered from a man aged 40-55 years with glioma. The CDR3: CASSSHRGLGHTDTQYF. The CDR3 coding sequence is TGTGCCAGCAGCTCCCACAGGGGGCTAGGGCACACAGATACGCAGTATTTT.